Listed here are 20 T cell receptor beta chains from one sample, sequenced in a study of shared T cell receptors in the human thymus. TCRdb's copy holds only in-frame clones and misses some; the assay was immunoSEQ multiplex PCR. The sample has approximately 730,000 clones; around 85% are singletons. The data also belong to a second study, concerning human thymus T cells.

Material: thymocytes. The receptors stem from a girl in the first two years of life with a congenital heart defect.

V gene TRBV6-5 combines with J gene TRBJ1-5; 8 nucleotides agree with TRBD1. Germline assignment: CDR1 MNHEY and CDR2 SVGAGI. V trimming: 6 bases; J trimming: 6 bases; junction bases outside the gene matches: 10. This CDR3 is built from 15 residues. The CDR3 spells CASRRQGPNLQPQHF. The CDR3 DNA follows: TGTGCCAGCAGGAGACAGGGGCCAAATCTTCAGCCCCAGCATTTT.

This rearrangement joins TRBV7-2 to TRBJ1-5; a possible D gene is TRBD1 (6 bases). V lost 2 bases and J lost 1, with 9 bases in between. The V gene's germline CDR1 is SGHTA and CDR2 FQGNSA. There are 15 residues in the CDR3. CDR3 protein: CASSLQGRSNQPQHF. The CDR3 bases are TGTGCCAGCAGCTTACAGGGGCGAAGCAATCAGCCCCAGCATTTT.

The genes are TRBV30 and TRBJ1-1; 10 bases align to TRBD1. The germline gives CDR1 GTSNPN, CDR2 SVGIG (reference sequence). This CDR3 has 18 amino acids. J lost 3 bases, V lost 6 bases, and 19 bases had no gene match. CDR3 DNA sequence: TGTGCCTGTAAACTGGGGGGACAGGGGAAGTTACAGCACACTGAAGCTTTCTTT. Protein sequence: CACKLGGQGKLQHTEAFF. Filled out from reference TRBV30 and TRBJ1-1, the complete variable domain reads SQTIHQWPATLVQPVGSPLSLECTVEGTSNPNLYWYRQAAGRGLQLLFYSVGIGQISSEVPQNLSASRPQDRQFILSSKKLLLSDSGFYLCACKLGGQGKLQHTEAFFGQGTRLTVV.

The V call is TRBV5-8, the J call TRBJ1-3; TRBD1 aligns across 7 bases. J lost 0 bases, V lost 4 bases, and 7 bases had no gene match. The germline CDR1 and CDR2 sequences are SGHTS and YDEGEE. The CDR3 consists of 16 residues. The CDR3 is CASSPGQAISGNTIYF. As DNA, the CDR3 is TGTGCCAGCAGCCCCGGACAGGCGATCTCTGGAAACACCATATATTTT. The full variable domain, in which reference TRBV5-8 and TRBJ1-3 provide the parts outside the CDR3, is EAGVTQSPTHLIKTRGQQATLRCSPISGHTSVYWYQQALGLGLQFLLWYDEGEERNRGNFPPRFSGRQFPNYSSELNVNALELEDSALYLCASSPGQAISGNTIYFGEGSWLTVV.

The rearrangement uses TRBV10-3 and TRBJ1-5; a weak D match, TRBD1 (6 bases). The CDR3 consists of 15 residues. V gave up 0 bases and J gave up 3 bases, with 9 bases separating them. From germline, CDR1 is ENHRY and CDR2 SYGVKD. The CDR3 sequence: CAISESRQVNQPQHF. In DNA form, the CDR3 reads TGTGCCATCAGTGAGTCCCGACAGGTCAATCAGCCCCAGCATTTT.

V gene TRBV5-1 combines with J gene TRBJ1-5, with D possibly TRBD1 on 6 matching bases. Between the trimmed V and J ends, which lost 0 bases and 7 bases, there was a span of 11 bases. The germline gives CDR1 SGHRS, CDR2 YFSETQ. The length of the CDR3 is 14 residues. The CDR3 loop reads CASSLAGGRQPQHF. CDR3 nucleotide sequence: TGCGCCAGCAGCTTGGCGGGGGGCAGACAGCCCCAGCATTTT.

This clone was detected once. The rearrangement links TRBV27 to TRBJ1-6; 7 bases map to TRBD1. Germline V lookup: CDR1 MNHEY, CDR2 SMNVEV (reference sequence). This CDR3 region has 17 residues. Unmatched junction bases numbered 14, after V lost 7 bases and J lost 5 bases. In nucleotides, the CDR3 is TGTGCCAGCACTAGGAGCCGGGACAGTTTTGATAATTCACCCCTCCACTTT. This codes for CASTRSRDSFDNSPLHF.

The gene calls are TRBV6-1 and TRBJ2-7; TRBD1 might be the D (6 bases). The germline gives CDR1 MNHNS, CDR2 SASEGT. This CDR3 spans 12 amino acids. Trimming removed 8 bases at V and 5 bases at J, with 13 bases between. For the CDR3, the DNA is TGTGCCAGCCGACAGGTCCGGGACGAGCAGTACTTC. Protein sequence: CASRQVRDEQYF.

The V gene is TRBV27, the J gene TRBJ1-6, with 8 bases fitting TRBD1. Germline CDR1 and CDR2: MNHEY and SMNVEV (reference sequence). V gave up 3 bases and J gave up 10 bases; unmatched junction bases: 5. The CDR3 covers 14 residues. The CDR3 protein is CASSFGQGGSPLHF. CDR3 coding DNA: TGTGCCAGCAGTTTCGGACAGGGAGGATCACCCCTCCACTTT.

V gene TRBV10-3 combines with J gene TRBJ2-4, with TRBD2 matching 10 bases. Germline CDR1 is ENHRY and CDR2 is SYGVKD. The V segment lost 3 bases and the J segment 0 bases; nucleotides outside the gene matches: 8. This CDR3 is built from 18 residues. The CDR3 DNA reads as TGTGCCATCAGTGATTCTATAGCGGGGGGACTAGCCAAAAACATTCAGTACTTC. Translated, it gives CAISDSIAGGLAKNIQYF.

The chain is built from TRBV14 and TRBJ2-2, with D maybe TRBD1 (6 bases). The CDR3 totals 17 residues. From germline, CDR1 is SGHDN and CDR2 FVKESK. V was trimmed by 1 base and J by 0 bases, leaving 12 bases between them. CDR3 protein: CASSQVGAGTNTGELFF. Here the CDR3 DNA reads TGTGCCAGCAGCCAAGTGGGGGCCGGTACGAACACCGGGGAGCTGTTTTTT.

CDR3 amino acids: CASSLTVRTTGTDTQYF. The CDR3 bases are TGTGCCAGCAGCTTAACCGTGCGGACTACCGGCACAGATACGCAGTATTTT. The chain employs TRBV7-2 and TRBJ2-3, with D tentatively TRBD2 (6 bases). This CDR3 spans 17 amino acids. V lost 2 bases, J lost 1 base, and 16 bases lay in between. Germline V CDR1 and CDR2: SGHTA, FQGNSA.

V is TRBV5-1 and J is TRBJ1-4; D possibly corresponds to TRBD1 (6 bases). In germline, CDR1 is SGHRS, CDR2 YFSETQ. V lost 2 bases and J 11 bases, leaving 13 bases between the germline ends. The CDR3 spans 13 residues. The CDR3 spells CASSFGQPSKLFF. The DNA of the CDR3 is TGCGCCAGCAGCTTTGGACAGCCCTCTAAACTGTTTTTT.

The gene calls are TRBV5-5 and TRBJ2-4; 9 nucleotides line up with TRBD2. Germline assignment: CDR1 SGHKS and CDR2 YYEKEE (reference sequence). The CDR3 runs 20 residues. The V gene end was trimmed by 2 bases and the J gene end by 0 bases; junction bases not matched to a gene: 15. Written as DNA, the CDR3 is TGTGCCAGCAGCTTCTCCAATCGGACTAGCGCGGATCTAGCCAAAAACATTCAGTACTTC. Amino acids: CASSFSNRTSADLAKNIQYF.

The V and J genes are TRBV2 and TRBJ2-1; possible D gene TRBD2, 6 bases. The V end lost 6 bases, the J end lost 1 base, and 13 bases lay between the germline ends. Germline-derived CDR1 and CDR2 are SNHLY and FYNNEI. The length of the CDR3 is 15 residues. For the CDR3, the DNA is TGTGCCAGCAGCGCCACTAGCATTTCCTACAATGAGCAGTTCTTC. Its protein product is CASSATSISYNEQFF.

The chain couples TRBV6-1 to TRBJ1-2, with 12 positions matching TRBD1. The germline CDR1 and CDR2 sequences are MNHNS and SASEGT. This CDR3 has 18 amino acids. After removal of 3 bases from V and 8 bases from J, the junction contained 16 bases not matched to a gene. The chain's CDR3 is CASSDREPGQGASGGYTF. CDR3 DNA sequence: TGTGCCAGCAGTGACCGGGAACCGGGACAGGGGGCTTCAGGGGGCTACACCTTC.

This clone showed up just a few times. The gene calls are TRBV29-1 and TRBJ2-5, with 9 bases lining up with TRBD1. The CDR3 is made up of 13 amino acids. Germline values: CDR1 SQVTM, CDR2 ANQGSEA. The CDR3 DNA reads as TGCAGTGGCCGGGACAGGGCAGTAGAGACCCAGTACTTC. Protein product: CSGRDRAVETQYF.

Points on this clone: A read error may account for a junction end that differs from germline. This CDR3 is also generated by other DNA sequences in the sample. The chain recombines TRBV19 with TRBJ1-1; D ambiguous. This CDR3 has 11 residues. Germline V lookup: CDR1 LNHDA, CDR2 SQIVND (reference sequence). CDR3 coding DNA: TGTGCCAGTAGTATTCGAGAAGAAGCCTTCTTT. Its translation is CASSIREEAFF.

This chain links TRBV28 with TRBJ1-5, with 12 bases matching TRBD1. Germline V CDR1 and CDR2: MDHEN, SYDVKM. The CDR3 consists of 17 residues. J gave up 2 bases and V 5 bases, and 7 bases lay outside the gene matches. This chain's CDR3 is CASSIGDRGRGNQPQHF. CDR3 DNA: TGTGCCAGCAGTATAGGGGACAGGGGGCGCGGCAATCAGCCCCAGCATTTT.

The chain couples TRBV6-1 to TRBJ1-2, with TRBD1 as a possible D gene (6 bases). From germline, CDR1 is MNHNS and CDR2 SASEGT. This CDR3 contains 15 residues. V was trimmed by 3 bases and J by 4 bases, leaving 15 bases between them. The DNA for the CDR3 is TGTGCCAGCAGTGATAACTGGGGCAGGGGCTATGGCTACACCTTC. Encoded protein: CASSDNWGRGYGYTF.